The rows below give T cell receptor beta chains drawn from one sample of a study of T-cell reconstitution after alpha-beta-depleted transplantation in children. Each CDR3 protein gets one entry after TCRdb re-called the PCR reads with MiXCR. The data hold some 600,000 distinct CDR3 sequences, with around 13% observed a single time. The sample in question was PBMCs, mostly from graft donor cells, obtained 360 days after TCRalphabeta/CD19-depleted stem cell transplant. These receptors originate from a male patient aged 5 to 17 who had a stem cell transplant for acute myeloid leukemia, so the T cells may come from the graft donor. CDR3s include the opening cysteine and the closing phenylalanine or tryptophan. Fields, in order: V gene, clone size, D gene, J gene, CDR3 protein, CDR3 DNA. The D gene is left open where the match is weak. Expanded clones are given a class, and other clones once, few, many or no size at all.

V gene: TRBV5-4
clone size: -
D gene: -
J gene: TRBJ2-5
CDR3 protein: CASSLGLGEETQYF
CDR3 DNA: TGTGCCAGCAGCTTGGGACTAGGGGAAGAGACCCAGTACTTC

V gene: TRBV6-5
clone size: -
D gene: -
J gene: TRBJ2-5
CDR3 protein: CASSYEVVRQETQYF
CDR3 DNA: TGTGCCAGCAGTTACGAGGTGGTAAGGCAAGAGACCCAGTACTTC

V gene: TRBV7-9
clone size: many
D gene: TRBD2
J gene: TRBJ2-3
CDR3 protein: CASSLGTSGRGGTQYF
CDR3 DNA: TGTGCCAGCAGCTTAGGGACTAGCGGGAGAGGGGGTACGCAGTATTTT

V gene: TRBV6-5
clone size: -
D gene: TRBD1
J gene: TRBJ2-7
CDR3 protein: CASSYSGQVFVEQYF
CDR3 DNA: TGTGCCAGCAGTTACTCGGGACAGGTCTTCGTCGAGCAGTACTTC

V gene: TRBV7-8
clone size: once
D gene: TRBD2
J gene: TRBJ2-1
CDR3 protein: CASSLTSVSGNEQFF
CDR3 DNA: TGTGCCAGCAGCCTGACTAGCGTGTCAGGCAATGAGCAGTTCTTC

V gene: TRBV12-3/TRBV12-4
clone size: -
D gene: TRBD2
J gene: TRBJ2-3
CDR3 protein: CASSFRSSGRPTDTQYF
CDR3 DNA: TGTGCCAGCAGTTTCCGAAGTAGCGGGAGACCCACAGATACGCAGTATTTT

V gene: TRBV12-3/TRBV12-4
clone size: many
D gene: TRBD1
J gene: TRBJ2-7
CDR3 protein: CASSGTGAFSYEQYF
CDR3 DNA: TGTGCCAGCAGTGGGACAGGGGCCTTCTCCTACGAGCAGTACTTC

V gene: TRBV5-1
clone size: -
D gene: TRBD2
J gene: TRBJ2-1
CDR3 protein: CASSLEGPSGSLNEQFF
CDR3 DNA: TGCGCCAGCAGCTTGGAGGGCCCTAGCGGGAGTCTTAATGAGCAGTTCTTC

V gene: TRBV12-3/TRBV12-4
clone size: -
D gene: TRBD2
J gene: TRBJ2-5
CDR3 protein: CASSPTSAKTQYF
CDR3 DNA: TGTGCCAGCAGCCCAACTAGCGCAAAGACCCAGTACTTC

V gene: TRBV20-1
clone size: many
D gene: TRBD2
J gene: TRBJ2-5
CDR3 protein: CSANGRAEWETQYF
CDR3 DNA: TGCAGTGCTAACGGGAGGGCCGAGTGGGAGACCCAGTACTTC

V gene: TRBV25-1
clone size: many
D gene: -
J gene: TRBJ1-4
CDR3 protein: CASSGRLFNEKLFF
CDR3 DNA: TGTGCCAGCAGTGGGAGGCTCTTTAATGAAAAACTGTTTTTT

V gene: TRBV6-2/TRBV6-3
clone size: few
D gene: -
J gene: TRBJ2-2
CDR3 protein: CASRRQAANTGELFF
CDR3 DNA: TGTGCCAGCAGACGACAGGCCGCGAACACCGGGGAGCTGTTTTTT

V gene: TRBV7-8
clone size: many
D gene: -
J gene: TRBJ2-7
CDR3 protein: CASSLAVAYEQYF
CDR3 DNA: TGTGCCAGCAGCTTAGCGGTAGCCTACGAGCAGTACTTC

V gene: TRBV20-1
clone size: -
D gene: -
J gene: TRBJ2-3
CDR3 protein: CSAPDSRTDTQYF
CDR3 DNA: TGCAGTGCCCCGGACAGTCGCACAGATACGCAGTATTTT

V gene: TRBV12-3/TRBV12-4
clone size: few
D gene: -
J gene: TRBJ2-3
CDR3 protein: CASNSLGTSTDTQYF
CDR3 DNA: TGTGCCAGCAACTCTCTCGGTACTAGCACAGATACGCAGTATTTT

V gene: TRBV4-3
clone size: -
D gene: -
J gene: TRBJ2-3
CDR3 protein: CASSQAILLSQYF
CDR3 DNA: TGCGCCAGCAGCCAAGCCATCCTTCTATCCCAGTATTTT

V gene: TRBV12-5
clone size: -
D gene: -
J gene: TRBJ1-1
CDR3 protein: CASGLGPTEAFF
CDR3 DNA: TGTGCTAGTGGTTTAGGACCGACTGAAGCTTTCTTT

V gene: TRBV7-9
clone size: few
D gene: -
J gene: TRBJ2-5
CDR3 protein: CASSPERLRQETQYF
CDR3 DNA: TGTGCCAGCAGCCCCGAGCGACTGCGACAAGAGACCCAGTACTTC

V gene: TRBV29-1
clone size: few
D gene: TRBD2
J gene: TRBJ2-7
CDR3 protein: CSIQSGTGPSEQYF
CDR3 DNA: TGCAGCATACAAAGCGGGACGGGGCCCTCCGAGCAGTACTTC

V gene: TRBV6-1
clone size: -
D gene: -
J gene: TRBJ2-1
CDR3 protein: CASKVDYRGLDSYNEQFF
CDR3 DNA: TGTGCCAGCAAGGTCGATTATAGGGGGTTAGACTCCTACAATGAGCAGTTCTTC

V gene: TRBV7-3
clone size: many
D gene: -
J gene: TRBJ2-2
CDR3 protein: CASSHARQKPFTGELFF
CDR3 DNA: TGTGCCAGCAGCCATGCAAGACAGAAACCCTTTACCGGGGAGCTGTTTTTT

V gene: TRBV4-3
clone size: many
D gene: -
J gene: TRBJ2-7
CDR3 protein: CASSQVTGSYEQYF
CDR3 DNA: TGCGCCAGCAGCCAAGTAACAGGATCGTACGAGCAGTACTTC

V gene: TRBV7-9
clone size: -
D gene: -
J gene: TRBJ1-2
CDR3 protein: CASSLSTSYAYGYTF
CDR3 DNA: TGTGCCAGCAGCTTATCCACCTCGTACGCGTATGGCTACACCTTC

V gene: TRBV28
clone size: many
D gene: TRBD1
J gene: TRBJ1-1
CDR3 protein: CASSLGDRLNTEAFF
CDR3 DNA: TGTGCCAGCAGTTTAGGGGACAGGCTGAACACTGAAGCTTTCTTT

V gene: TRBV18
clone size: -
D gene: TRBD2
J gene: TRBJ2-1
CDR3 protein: CASSPPRLAYNEQFF
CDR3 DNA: TGTGCCAGCTCACCTCCCAGACTAGCATACAATGAGCAGTTCTTC

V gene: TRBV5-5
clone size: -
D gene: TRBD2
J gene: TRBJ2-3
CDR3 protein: CASSLGASGRAADTQYF
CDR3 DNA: TGTGCCAGCAGCTTGGGGGCTAGCGGGAGGGCGGCAGATACGCAGTATTTT

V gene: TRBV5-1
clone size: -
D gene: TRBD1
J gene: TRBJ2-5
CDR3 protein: CASSVGQGALPTQETQYF
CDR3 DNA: TGCGCCAGCAGCGTTGGACAGGGGGCGCTTCCTACCCAAGAGACCCAGTACTTC

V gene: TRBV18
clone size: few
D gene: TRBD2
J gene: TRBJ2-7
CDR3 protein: CASSPGLASLYYEQYF
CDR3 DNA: TGTGCCAGCTCACCGGGACTAGCGTCACTGTACTACGAGCAGTACTTC

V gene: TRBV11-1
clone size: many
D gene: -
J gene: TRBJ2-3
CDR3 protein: CASSLALTDTQYF
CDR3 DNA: TGTGCCAGCAGCTTAGCGTTGACGGATACGCAGTATTTT

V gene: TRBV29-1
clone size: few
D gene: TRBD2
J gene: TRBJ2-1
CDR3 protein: CSPMGAGVISRYVDEQFF
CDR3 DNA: TGCAGCCCGATGGGAGCGGGAGTTATTAGCCGATACGTGGATGAGCAGTTCTTC

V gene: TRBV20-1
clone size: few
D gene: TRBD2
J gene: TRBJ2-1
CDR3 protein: CSALWAWQGSGRINEQFF
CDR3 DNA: TGCAGTGCCCTATGGGCTTGGCAGGGCAGCGGGAGAATCAATGAGCAGTTCTTC

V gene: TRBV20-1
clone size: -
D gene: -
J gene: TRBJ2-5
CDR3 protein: CSARGPLETQYF
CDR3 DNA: TGCAGTGCTAGAGGGCCCTTGGAGACCCAGTACTTC

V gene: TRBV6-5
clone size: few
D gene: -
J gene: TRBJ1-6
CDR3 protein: CASSYGQGGNSPLHF
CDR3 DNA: TGTGCCAGCAGTTACGGGCAGGGCGGTAATTCACCCCTCCACTTT

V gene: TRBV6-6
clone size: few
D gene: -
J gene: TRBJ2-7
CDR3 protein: CASSYRGHEQYF
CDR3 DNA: TGTGCCAGCAGTTACAGGGGCCACGAGCAGTACTTC

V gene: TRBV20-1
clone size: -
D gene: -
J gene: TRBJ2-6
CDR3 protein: CSGRGAGANVLTF
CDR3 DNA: TGCAGTGGGCGGGGAGCAGGGGCCAACGTCCTGACTTTC

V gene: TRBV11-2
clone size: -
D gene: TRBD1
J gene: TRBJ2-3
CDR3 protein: CASSFRLDRGADTQYF
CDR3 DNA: TGTGCCAGCAGCTTTAGATTGGACAGGGGAGCAGATACGCAGTATTTT

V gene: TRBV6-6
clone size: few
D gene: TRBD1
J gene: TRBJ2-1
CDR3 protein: CASSYRDRAFEFF
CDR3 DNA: TGTGCCAGCAGTTACCGGGACAGGGCGTTTGAGTTCTTC

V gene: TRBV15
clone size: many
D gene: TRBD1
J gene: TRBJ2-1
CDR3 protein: CATKEQGALNEQFF
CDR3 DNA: TGTGCCACCAAGGAGCAGGGGGCTCTTAATGAGCAGTTCTTC

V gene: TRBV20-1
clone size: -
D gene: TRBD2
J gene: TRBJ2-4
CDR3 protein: CSAGLAGADIQYF
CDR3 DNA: TGCAGTGCAGGACTAGCGGGGGCAGACATTCAGTACTTC

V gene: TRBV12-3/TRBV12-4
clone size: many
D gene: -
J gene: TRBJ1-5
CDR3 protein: CASSSDRRSNQPQHF
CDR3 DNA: TGTGCCAGCAGCTCTGACAGACGGAGCAATCAGCCCCAGCATTTT

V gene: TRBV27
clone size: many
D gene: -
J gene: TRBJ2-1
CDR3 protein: CASSLSQGSTYNEQFF
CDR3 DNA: TGTGCCAGCAGTTTATCTCAGGGAAGCACCTACAATGAGCAGTTCTTC

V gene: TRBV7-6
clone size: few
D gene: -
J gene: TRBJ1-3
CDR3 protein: CASSLGRAATGNTIYF
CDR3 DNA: TGTGCCAGCAGCTTAGGGAGGGCAGCGACTGGAAACACCATATATTTT

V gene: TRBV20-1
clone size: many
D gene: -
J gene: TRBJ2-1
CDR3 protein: CSARRSLAPNKYNEQFF
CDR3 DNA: TGCAGTGCTAGAAGATCCCTAGCGCCCAATAAATACAATGAGCAGTTCTTC

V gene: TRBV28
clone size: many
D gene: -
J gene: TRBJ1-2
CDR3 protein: CASSFLDYGYTF
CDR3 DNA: TGTGCCAGCAGTTTCCTTGATTATGGCTACACCTTC

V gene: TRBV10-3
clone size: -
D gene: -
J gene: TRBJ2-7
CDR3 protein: CAISESPLFKGKYEQYF
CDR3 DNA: TGTGCCATCAGTGAGTCCCCCTTATTTAAAGGCAAGTACGAGCAGTACTTC

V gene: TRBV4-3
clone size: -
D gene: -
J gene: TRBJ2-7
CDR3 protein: CASSHADSYEQYF
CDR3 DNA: TGCGCCAGCAGCCACGCCGACTCCTACGAGCAGTACTTC

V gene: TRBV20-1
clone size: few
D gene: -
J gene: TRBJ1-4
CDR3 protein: CSARKGGSANEKLFF
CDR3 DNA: TGCAGTGCTAGGAAAGGAGGGTCTGCTAATGAAAAACTGTTTTTT

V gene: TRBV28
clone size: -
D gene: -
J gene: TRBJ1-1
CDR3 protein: CASNPSSSPRGAFF
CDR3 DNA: TGTGCCAGCAATCCTTCCTCCTCCCCCCGCGGGGCTTTCTTT

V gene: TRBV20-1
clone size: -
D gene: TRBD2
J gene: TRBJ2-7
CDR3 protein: CSARDREREGLNEQYF
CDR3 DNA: TGCAGTGCTAGAGATCGGGAGCGGGAGGGACTGAACGAGCAGTACTTC

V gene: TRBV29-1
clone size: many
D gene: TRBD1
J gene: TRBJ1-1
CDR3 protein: CSAVRNRGRNTEAFF
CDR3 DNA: TGCAGCGCCGTCCGGAACAGGGGGAGGAACACTGAAGCTTTCTTT

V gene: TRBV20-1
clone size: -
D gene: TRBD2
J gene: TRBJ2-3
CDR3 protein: CSASAYAGTSSPDTQYF
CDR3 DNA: TGCAGTGCTAGTGCCTATGCCGGGACTAGTAGCCCAGATACGCAGTATTTT

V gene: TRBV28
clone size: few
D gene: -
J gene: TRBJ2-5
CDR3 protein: CASRDSGGQETQYF
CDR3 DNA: TGTGCCAGCAGGGACAGCGGCGGTCAAGAGACCCAGTACTTC

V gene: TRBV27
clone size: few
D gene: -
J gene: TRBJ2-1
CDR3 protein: CASSLGPMNEQFF
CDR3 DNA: TGTGCCAGCAGTTTAGGACCGATGAATGAGCAGTTCTTC

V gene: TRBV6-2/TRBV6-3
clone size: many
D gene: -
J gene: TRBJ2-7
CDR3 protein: CASSTPQGSTYEQYF
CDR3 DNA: TGTGCCAGCAGTACCCCTCAGGGGTCTACCTACGAGCAGTACTTC